Below are 27 T cell receptor beta chains sequenced from a single sample in a study of T cell responses to AZD1222 COVID-19 vaccine. The table came from immunoSEQ multiplex PCR; TCRdb's copy has only in-frame clones and leaves some out. The sample comprises around 130,000 clones, about 93% of which are singletons, and 4% to 5% rests with the top ten. This sample comprised peripheral blood, obtained 28 days after the second dose of the MenACWY control vaccine. These receptor sequences come from an adult who received the MenACWY meningococcal vaccine as a control.

The gene calls are TRBV3-1 (or the pseudogene TRBV3-2) and TRBJ1-1, with 8 bases lining up with TRBD1. Germline assignment: CDR1 LGHDT and CDR2 YNNKEL (reference sequence). The junction had 7 bases not matched to a gene; V was cut back by 4 bases and J by 3 bases. This CDR3 spans 15 amino acids. The CDR3 spells CASSPLGQEYTEAFF. For the CDR3, the DNA is TGTGCCAGCAGCCCTTTGGGACAGGAGTACACTGAAGCTTTCTTT.

V is TRBV7-2 and J is TRBJ2-1; D is uncertain. The germline V gene encodes CDR1 SGHTA and CDR2 FQGNSA. V was pared by 3 bases and J by 6 bases, with 12 bases between. This CDR3 is 14 amino acids long. The CDR3 here is CASSFRLLANEQFF. In DNA form, the CDR3 reads TGTGCCAGCAGCTTCAGACTCCTCGCCAATGAGCAGTTCTTC.

This sequence joins TRBV28 and TRBJ1-1; 10 positions match TRBD1. Germline values: CDR1 MDHEN, CDR2 SYDVKM. The CDR3 totals 15 residues. The V segment lost 8 bases and the J segment 5 bases; nucleotides outside the gene matches: 11. CDR3 sequence reads: CASHGSDRGLTEAFF. In DNA, the CDR3 is TGTGCCAGCCACGGAAGTGACAGGGGGCTAACTGAAGCTTTCTTT.

DNA for the CDR3: TGTGCCAGCAGTTTAGATTGGAGGACAGGGGTTCAGCCCCAGCATTTT. It translates to CASSLDWRTGVQPQHF. The gene calls are TRBV28 and TRBJ1-5, with TRBD1 identical over 9 bases. Unmatched junction bases numbered 8, after V lost 2 bases and J lost 6 bases. This CDR3 is 16 amino acids long. In germline, CDR1 is MDHEN, CDR2 SYDVKM.

V gene TRBV27 combines with J gene TRBJ2-1; no clear D. This CDR3 contains 15 residues. V dropped 4 bases and J dropped 0 bases, with 10 bases sitting between them. The V gene's germline CDR1 is MNHEY and CDR2 SMNVEV (reference sequence). The CDR3 DNA sequence: TGTGCCAGCAGTTCGCGATCAAGCTCCTACAATGAGCAGTTCTTC. Translating it yields CASSSRSSSYNEQFF.

This rearrangement joins TRBV3-1 (or the pseudogene TRBV3-2) to TRBJ2-1, with D possibly being TRBD1 (5 bases). The germline V gene has CDR1 LGHDT and CDR2 YNNKEL (reference sequence). CDR3 size: 15 residues. The ends were cut back, 5 bases at V and 9 bases at J, with 20 bases in the middle. The CDR3 here is CASSIAYGAGGEQFF. The DNA of the CDR3 is TGTGCCAGCAGCATCGCATATGGGGCTGGCGGTGAGCAGTTCTTC.

This chain links TRBV4-1 with TRBJ2-5; D is perhaps TRBD1 or TRBD2 (5 bases each). Per germline, CDR1 MGHRA and CDR2 YSYEKL. This CDR3 contains 12 residues. Deletions cut 0 bases from V and 8 bases from J, with 7 bases between. The CDR3 here is CASSQDGTTQYF. The CDR3 bases are TGCGCCAGCAGCCAAGATGGGACCACCCAGTACTTC.

The rearrangement joins TRBV21-1 to TRBJ2-6; the DNA was not compared with TRBD2, the D call given in the table. TRBV21-1 has pseudogene status. The CDR3 length is 16 residues. Written as DNA, the CDR3 is TGTCCCAGGTTGGTCCGGGAAAGTACTGGGGCCAACGTCCTGACTTTC. Its translation: CPRLVRESTGANVLTF.

V usage is TRBV5-5 and J usage is TRBJ2-1; D possibly matches TRBD1 or TRBD2 (6 bases each). Between the trimmed V and J ends, which lost 6 bases and 8 bases, there was a span of 12 bases. Germline V CDR1 and CDR2: SGHKS, YYEKEE (reference sequence). This CDR3 comprises 12 residues. The CDR3 protein is CASMEGVYEQFF. The CDR3 DNA reads as TGTGCCAGCATGGAGGGGGTTTATGAGCAGTTCTTC.

The rearrangement joins TRBV4-1 to TRBJ2-1, with D hard to call. Germline values: CDR1 MGHRA, CDR2 YSYEKL. There are 10 residues in the CDR3. Deletions cut 4 bases from V and 15 bases from J, with 10 bases between. CDR3 nucleotide sequence: TGCGCCAGCAGCCTTCGAACGGGGTTCTTC. It encodes CASSLRTGFF.

The CDR3 nucleotides read TGTGCCAGCAACACTTTCATGGGCACTGAAGCTTTCTTT. It is translated as CASNTFMGTEAFF. The J gene is TRBJ1-1, the V gene TRBV28, with D unresolved. The V end was cut by 7 bases, the J end by 4 bases, with 13 bases between. CDR1 MDHEN and CDR2 SYDVKM come from the germline V gene. This CDR3 spans 13 amino acids.

The sample holds a few counts of this clone. The chain couples TRBV4-1 to TRBJ1-6; D gene ambiguous. The CDR3 spans 14 residues. Trimming pared 1 base from V and 5 bases from J, leaving 6 bases between. The V gene's germline CDR1 is MGHRA and CDR2 YSYEKL. Here the CDR3 DNA reads TGCGCCAGCAGCCAAGCACTAAATAATTCACCCCTCCACTTT. Translating gives CASSQALNNSPLHF.

This sequence joins TRBV24-1 and TRBJ1-2; D is uncertain. From germline, CDR1 is KGHDR and CDR2 SFDVKD. V dropped 5 bases and J dropped 2 bases, with 8 bases sitting between them. The CDR3 totals 13 residues. This chain's CDR3 is CATSGGGNYGYTF. For the CDR3, the DNA is TGTGCCACCAGTGGAGGAGGGAACTATGGCTACACCTTC.

This clone was detected only once. V is TRBV29-1 and J is TRBJ2-3; tentatively, D is TRBD1 (6 bases). Germline V gene sequence: CDR1 SQVTM, CDR2 ANQGSEA. Trimming took off 6 bases at V and 3 bases at J, with 10 bases between the two ends. The CDR3 runs to 12 residues. CDR3 loop: CSVGTITDTQYF. In DNA, the CDR3 is TGCAGCGTCGGGACAATAACAGATACGCAGTATTTT.

Written as DNA, the CDR3 is TGTGCCAGCAGCCTACTAGCGGGAGGGCCTAATACCTACGAGCAGTACTTC. It yields the protein CASSLLAGGPNTYEQYF. The chain uses TRBV28 and TRBJ2-7; TRBD2 agrees at 13 bases. After removal of 6 bases from V and 2 bases from J, the junction contained 10 bases not matched to a gene. The V gene's germline CDR1 is MDHEN and CDR2 SYDVKM. The CDR3 extends over 17 amino acids. The full variable domain, with the rest looked up from reference TRBV28 and TRBJ2-7, is DVKVTQSSRYLVKRTGEKVFLECVQDMDHENMFWYRQDPGLGLRLIYFSYDVKMKEKGDIPEGYSVSREKKERFSLILESASTNQTSMYLCASSLLAGGPNTYEQYFGPGTRLTVT.

This chain links TRBV5-1 with TRBJ2-3, with a weak D call TRBD2 (6 bases). The V end lost 3 bases, the J end lost 2 bases, and 10 bases lay between the germline ends. The CDR3 has 14 amino acids. CDR1 is SGHRS, CDR2 YFSETQ, per germline. CDR3 sequence: CASSSGGVTDTQYF. CDR3 coding DNA: TGCGCCAGCAGCTCTGGCGGGGTCACAGATACGCAGTATTTT.

This chain joins TRBV5-4 and TRBJ1-5, with D tentatively TRBD1 (6 bases). The CDR3 runs 18 residues. The germline CDR1 and CDR2 sequences are SGHNT and YYREEE (reference sequence). Trimming pared 0 bases from V and 4 bases from J, leaving 20 bases between. Here the CDR3 DNA reads TGTGCCAGCAGCTTGGATTGGCGAAGGGTCAGGGGAAATCAGCCCCAGCATTTT. Translated: CASSLDWRRVRGNQPQHF.

The chain employs TRBV7-2 and TRBJ2-5; the D is unclear. Looked up from germline, CDR1 is SGHTA and CDR2 is FQGNSA. This CDR3 contains 12 residues. Trimming removed 2 bases from V and 5 bases from J, with 6 bases in between. CDR3 coding DNA: TGTGCCAGCAGCTTAATGTGGGAGACCCAGTACTTC. This encodes CASSLMWETQYF. The whole variable domain, remainder taken from reference TRBV7-2 and TRBJ2-5, is GAGVSQSPSNKVTEKGKDVELRCDPISGHTALYWYRQSLGQGLEFLIYFQGNSAPDKSGLPSDRFSAERTGGSVSTLTIQRTQQEDSAVYLCASSLMWETQYFGPGTRLLVL.

The chain carries TRBV6-2 or TRBV6-3 and TRBJ2-5; TRBD2 matches at 7 bases. The junction had 11 bases not matched to a gene; V was cut back by 5 bases and J by 5 bases. Germline V gives CDR1 MNHEY, CDR2 SVGEGT. CDR3 length: 15 amino acids. CDR3 sequence reads: CASSRPGREGETQYF. CDR3 DNA sequence: TGTGCCAGCAGTCGCCCGGGCAGGGAGGGGGAGACCCAGTACTTC.

This clone was detected a few times. V and J are TRBV4-1 and TRBJ2-7; 11 bases align to TRBD1. Germline V gene data show CDR1 as MGHRA and CDR2 as YSYEKL. This CDR3 region has 18 residues. V shed 0 bases and J 4 bases; nucleotides not matched to a gene: 11. DNA of the CDR3: TGCGCCAGCAGCCAAGATGTCCGGACAGGGGGCGCGGGGTACGAGCAGTACTTC. Residues: CASSQDVRTGGAGYEQYF.

A single count supports this clone. J is TRBJ2-7 and V is TRBV28, with D perhaps matching TRBD1 or TRBD2 (6 bases each). Per the germline V gene, CDR1 is MDHEN and CDR2 is SYDVKM. The CDR3 has 15 residues. V lost 6 bases, J lost 7 bases, and 22 bases lay in between. This CDR3 reads CASSPHMEGVGEQYF. CDR3 sequence (DNA): TGTGCCAGCAGCCCCCACATGGAGGGGGTGGGGGAGCAGTACTTC.

The rearrangement links TRBV7-2 to TRBJ2-5; no clear D gene. The V end was cut by 4 bases, the J end by 4 bases, with 10 bases between. Germline lookup yields CDR1 SGHTA and CDR2 FQGNSA. The CDR3 runs 13 residues. The CDR3 bases are TGTGCCAGCAGCTGGGCCCGAGCAGAGACCCAGTACTTC. Translating it yields CASSWARAETQYF.

The chain joins TRBV4-2 to TRBJ2-2, with TRBD2 matching 7 bases. Germline loops: CDR1 LGHNA, CDR2 YNFKEQ. The V and J ends lost 4 bases and 5 bases, in that order; junction bases with no gene match: 16. The CDR3 covers 18 residues. The CDR3 sequence: CASSPGGTRDEGTGELFF. The CDR3 DNA reads TGTGCCAGCAGCCCCGGGGGGACCCGGGACGAAGGAACCGGGGAGCTGTTTTTT.

The gene calls are TRBV29-1 and TRBJ2-3; TRBD2 is a possible D gene (5 bases). Germline values: CDR1 SQVTM, CDR2 ANQGSEA. The germline V and J ends were trimmed by 0 bases and 1 base, with 11 bases remaining between them. CDR3 length: 15 residues. The CDR3 DNA reads as TGCAGCGTTGAAGATCGGAGACTACGCACAGATACGCAGTATTTT. Translation: CSVEDRRLRTDTQYF.

The genes are TRBV2 and TRBJ2-7; 9 bases map to TRBD2. Germline lookup yields CDR1 SNHLY and CDR2 FYNNEI. V shed 7 bases and J 0 bases; nucleotides not matched to a gene: 4. The CDR3 has 14 residues. Here the CDR3 reads CASKRGVASYEQYV. For the CDR3, the DNA is TGTGCCAGCAAGCGGGGGGTCGCCTCCTACGAGCAGTACGTC.

This clone was recorded a few times. The chain couples TRBV20-1 to TRBJ2-7; possibly TRBD2 for D (5 bases). Trimming removed 3 bases from V and 3 bases from J, with 18 bases in between. Germline CDR1 reads DFQATT; CDR2 reads SNEGSKA (reference sequence). The CDR3 sequence is 15 residues long. CDR3 sequence (DNA): TGCAGTGCTAGTTACGGAGTAGGGAGAATCTACGAGCAGTACTTC. Protein: CSASYGVGRIYEQYF.

V gene TRBV2 combines with J gene TRBJ2-2, with D hard to call. V was pared by 4 bases and J by 5 bases, with 14 bases between. The CDR3 length is 15 residues. In germline, CDR1 is SNHLY, CDR2 FYNNEI. CDR3 bases: TGTGCCAGCAGTGTCTATCTAGGGCAGACCGGGGAGCTGTTTTTT. Translation gives CASSVYLGQTGELFF.